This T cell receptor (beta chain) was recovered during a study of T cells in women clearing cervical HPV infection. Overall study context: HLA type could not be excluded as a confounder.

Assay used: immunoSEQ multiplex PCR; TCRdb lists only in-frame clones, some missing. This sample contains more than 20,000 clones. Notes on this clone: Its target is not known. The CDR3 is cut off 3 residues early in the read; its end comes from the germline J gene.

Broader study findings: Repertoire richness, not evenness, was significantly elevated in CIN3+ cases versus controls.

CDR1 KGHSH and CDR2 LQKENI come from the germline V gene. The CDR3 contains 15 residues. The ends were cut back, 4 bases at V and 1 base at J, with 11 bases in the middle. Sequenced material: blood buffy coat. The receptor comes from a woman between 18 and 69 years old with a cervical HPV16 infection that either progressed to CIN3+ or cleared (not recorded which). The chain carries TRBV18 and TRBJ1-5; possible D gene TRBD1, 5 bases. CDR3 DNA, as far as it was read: TGTGCCAGCTCACTGGGACTTCAAAGCAATCAGCCC. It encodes CASSLGLQSNQP. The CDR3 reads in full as CASSLGLQSNQPQHF.